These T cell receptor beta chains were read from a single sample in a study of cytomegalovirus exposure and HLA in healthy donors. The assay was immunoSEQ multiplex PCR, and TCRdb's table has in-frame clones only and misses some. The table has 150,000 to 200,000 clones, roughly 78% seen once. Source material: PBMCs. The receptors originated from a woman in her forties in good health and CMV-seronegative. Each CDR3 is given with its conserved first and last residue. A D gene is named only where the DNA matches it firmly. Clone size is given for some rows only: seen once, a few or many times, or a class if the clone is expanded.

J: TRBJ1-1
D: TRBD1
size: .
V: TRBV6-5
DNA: TGTGCCAGCAGTTATGAAGCAGGGGGCACTGAAGCTTTCTTT
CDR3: CASSYEAGGTEAFF

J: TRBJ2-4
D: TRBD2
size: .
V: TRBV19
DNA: TGTGCCAGTAGTAGCGGGAGACACAAAAACATTCAGTACTTC
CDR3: CASSSGRHKNIQYF

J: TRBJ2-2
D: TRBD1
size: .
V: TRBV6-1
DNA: TGTGCCAGCAGGCACAGGGGTACGAACACCGGGGAGCTGTTTTTT
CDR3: CASRHRGTNTGELFF

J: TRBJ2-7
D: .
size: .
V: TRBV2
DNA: TGTGCCAGCAGTTTTAGTTCCTACGAGCAGTACTTC
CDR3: CASSFSSYEQYF

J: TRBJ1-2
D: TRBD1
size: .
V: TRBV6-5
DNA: TGTGCCAGCAGTTACTCGAACAGGGGGCGGGGCTACACCTTC
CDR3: CASSYSNRGRGYTF

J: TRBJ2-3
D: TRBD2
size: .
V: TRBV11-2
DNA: TGTGCCAGCTCGGGGGGGTTATCAAGCTATTTAAGCACAGATACGCAGTATTTT
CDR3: CASSGGLSSYLSTDTQYF

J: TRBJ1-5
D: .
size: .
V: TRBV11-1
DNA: TGTGCCAGCAGCTTAGCCCGGAATCAGCCCCAGCATTTT
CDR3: CASSLARNQPQHF

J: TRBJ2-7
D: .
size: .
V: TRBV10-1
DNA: TGCGCCAGCAGTGAGTCGTACAGCTCGCTCCCGGTCGAGCAGTACTTC
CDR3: CASSESYSSLPVEQYF

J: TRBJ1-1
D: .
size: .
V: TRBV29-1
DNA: TGCAGCGTTGATAGGGCGGGTGCTAACACTGAAGCTTTCTTT
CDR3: CSVDRAGANTEAFF

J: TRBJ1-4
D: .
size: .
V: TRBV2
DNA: TGTGCCAGCAGTGAACGGACAAAAGCAAGTGAAAAACTGTTTTTT
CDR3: CASSERTKASEKLFF

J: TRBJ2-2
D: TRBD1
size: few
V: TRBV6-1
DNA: TGTGCCAGCAGGGGGACAGGACTCACCGGGGAGCTGTTTTTT
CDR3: CASRGTGLTGELFF

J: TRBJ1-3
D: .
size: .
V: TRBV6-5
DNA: TGTGCCAGCAGTCATGAACAGGCCGGAAACACCATATATTTT
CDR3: CASSHEQAGNTIYF

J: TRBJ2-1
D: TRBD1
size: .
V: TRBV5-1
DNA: TGCGCCAGCAGCTTGGTAGCAGGGGGCATAGATGAGCAGTTCTTC
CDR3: CASSLVAGGIDEQFF

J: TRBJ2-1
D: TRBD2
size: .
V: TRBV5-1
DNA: TGCGCCAGCAGCTTTAGCGGGGGCCTCGGCAATGAGCAGTTCTTC
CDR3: CASSFSGGLGNEQFF

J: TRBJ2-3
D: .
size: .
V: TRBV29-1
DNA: TGCAGCGTTGGATCGGGAGACTTGGTGGATACGCAGTATTTT
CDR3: CSVGSGDLVDTQYF

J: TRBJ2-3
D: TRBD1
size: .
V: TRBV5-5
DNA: TGTGCCAGCAACCGGGACAGGGGGGATACGCAGTATTTT
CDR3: CASNRDRGDTQYF

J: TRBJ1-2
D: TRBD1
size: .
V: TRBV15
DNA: TGTGCCACCAGCGCCCGGACAGGCGGATCCTATGGCTACACCTTC
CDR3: CATSARTGGSYGYTF

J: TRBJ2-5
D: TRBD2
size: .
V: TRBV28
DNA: TGTGCCAGCAGTTTGGGGGGGTATGAAGAGACCCAGTACTTC
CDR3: CASSLGGYEETQYF

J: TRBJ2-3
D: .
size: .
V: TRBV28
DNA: TGTGCCAGCAGTATACCCGACAGGCGTACGCAGTATTTT
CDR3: CASSIPDRRTQYF

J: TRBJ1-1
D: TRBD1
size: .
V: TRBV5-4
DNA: TGTGCCAGCAGCTTGCCCGGGACAGGGGACACTGAAGCTTTCTTT
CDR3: CASSLPGTGDTEAFF